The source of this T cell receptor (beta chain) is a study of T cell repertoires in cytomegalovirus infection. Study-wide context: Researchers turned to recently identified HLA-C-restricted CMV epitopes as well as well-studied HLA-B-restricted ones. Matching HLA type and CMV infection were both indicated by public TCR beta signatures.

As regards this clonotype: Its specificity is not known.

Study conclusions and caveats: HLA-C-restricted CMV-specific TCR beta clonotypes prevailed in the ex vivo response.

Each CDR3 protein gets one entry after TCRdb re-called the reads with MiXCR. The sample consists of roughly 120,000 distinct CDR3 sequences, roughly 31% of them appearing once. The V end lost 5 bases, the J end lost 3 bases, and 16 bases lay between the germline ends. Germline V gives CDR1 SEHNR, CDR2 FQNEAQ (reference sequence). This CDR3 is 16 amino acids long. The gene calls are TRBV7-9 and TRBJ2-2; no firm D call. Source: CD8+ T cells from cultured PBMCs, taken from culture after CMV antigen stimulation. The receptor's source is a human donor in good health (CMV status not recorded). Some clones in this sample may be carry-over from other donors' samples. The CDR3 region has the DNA TGTGCCAGCAGCCCCCAGACCGCGATCGACACCGGGGAGCTGTTTTTT. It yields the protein CASSPQTAIDTGELFF.